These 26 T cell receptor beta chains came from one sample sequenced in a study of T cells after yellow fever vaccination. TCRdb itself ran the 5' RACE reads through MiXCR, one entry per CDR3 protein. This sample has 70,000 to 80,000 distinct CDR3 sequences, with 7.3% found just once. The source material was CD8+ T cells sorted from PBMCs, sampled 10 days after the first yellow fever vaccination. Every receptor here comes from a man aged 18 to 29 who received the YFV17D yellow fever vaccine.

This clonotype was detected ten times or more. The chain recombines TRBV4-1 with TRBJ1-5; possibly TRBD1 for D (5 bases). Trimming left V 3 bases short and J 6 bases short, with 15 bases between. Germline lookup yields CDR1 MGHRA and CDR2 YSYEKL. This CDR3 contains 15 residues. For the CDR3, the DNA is TGCGCCAGCAGCCAGGCCCTCAAGGGGCTTCAGCCCCAGCATTTT. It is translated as CASSQALKGLQPQHF.

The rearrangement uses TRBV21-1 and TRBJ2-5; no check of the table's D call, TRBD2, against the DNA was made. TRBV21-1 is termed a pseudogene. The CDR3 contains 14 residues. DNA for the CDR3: TGTGCCAGCAGCAAAGAGGCGGGTCGGAAGACCCAGTACTTC. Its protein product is CASSKEAGRKTQYF.

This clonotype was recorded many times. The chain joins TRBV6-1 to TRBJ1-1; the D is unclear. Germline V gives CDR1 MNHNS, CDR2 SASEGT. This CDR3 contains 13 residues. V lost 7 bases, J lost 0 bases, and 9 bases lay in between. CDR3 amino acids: CASNENMNTEAFF. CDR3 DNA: TGTGCCAGCAATGAGAACATGAACACTGAAGCTTTCTTT.

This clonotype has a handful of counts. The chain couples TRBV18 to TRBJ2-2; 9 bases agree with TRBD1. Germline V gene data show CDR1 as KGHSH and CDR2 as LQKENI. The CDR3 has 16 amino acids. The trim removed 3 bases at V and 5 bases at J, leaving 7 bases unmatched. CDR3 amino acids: CASSPAGTGRTGELFF. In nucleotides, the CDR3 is TGTGCCAGCTCACCGGCCGGGACAGGGAGGACCGGGGAGCTGTTTTTT. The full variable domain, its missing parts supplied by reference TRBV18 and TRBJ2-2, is NAGVMQNPRHLVRRRGQEARLRCSPMKGHSHVYWYRQLPEEGLKFMVYLQKENIIDESGMPKERFSAEFPKEGPSILRIQQVVRGDSAAYFCASSPAGTGRTGELFFGEGSRLTVL.

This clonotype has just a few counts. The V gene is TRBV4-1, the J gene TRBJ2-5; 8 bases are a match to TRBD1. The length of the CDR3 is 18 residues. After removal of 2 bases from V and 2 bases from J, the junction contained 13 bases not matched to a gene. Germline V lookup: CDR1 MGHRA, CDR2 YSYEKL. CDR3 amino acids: CASSQLPLQGAFQETQYF. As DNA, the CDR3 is TGCGCCAGCAGCCAACTACCCCTCCAGGGGGCTTTTCAAGAGACCCAGTACTTC.

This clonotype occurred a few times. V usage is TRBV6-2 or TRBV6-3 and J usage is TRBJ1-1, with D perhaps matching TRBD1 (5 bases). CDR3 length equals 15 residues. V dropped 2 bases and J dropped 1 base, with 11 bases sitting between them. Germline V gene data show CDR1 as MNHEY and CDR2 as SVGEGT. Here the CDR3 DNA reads TGTGCCAGCAGTTACCCTACCGGGGGGAACACTGAAGCTTTCTTT. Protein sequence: CASSYPTGGNTEAFF.

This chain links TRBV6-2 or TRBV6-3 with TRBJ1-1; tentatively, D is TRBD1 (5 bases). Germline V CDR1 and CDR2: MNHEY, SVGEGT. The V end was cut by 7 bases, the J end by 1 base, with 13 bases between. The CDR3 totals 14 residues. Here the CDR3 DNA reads TGTGCCAGCAACGCCCGGGGCGGGAACACTGAAGCTTTCTTT. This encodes CASNARGGNTEAFF.

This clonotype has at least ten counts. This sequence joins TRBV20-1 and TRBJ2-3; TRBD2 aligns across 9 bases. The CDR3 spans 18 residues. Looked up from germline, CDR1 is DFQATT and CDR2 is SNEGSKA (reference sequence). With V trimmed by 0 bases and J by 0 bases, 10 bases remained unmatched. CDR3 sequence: CSAREITSGGLSTDTQYF. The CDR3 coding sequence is TGCAGTGCTAGAGAAATTACCAGCGGGGGGCTGAGCACAGATACGCAGTATTTT.

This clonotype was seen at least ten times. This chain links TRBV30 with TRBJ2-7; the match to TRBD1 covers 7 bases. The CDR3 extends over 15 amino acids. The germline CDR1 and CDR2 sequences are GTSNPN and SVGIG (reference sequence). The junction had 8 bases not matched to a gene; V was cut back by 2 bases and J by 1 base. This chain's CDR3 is CAWSFTGAPSYEQYF. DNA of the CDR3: TGTGCCTGGAGTTTTACAGGGGCCCCATCCTACGAGCAGTACTTC.

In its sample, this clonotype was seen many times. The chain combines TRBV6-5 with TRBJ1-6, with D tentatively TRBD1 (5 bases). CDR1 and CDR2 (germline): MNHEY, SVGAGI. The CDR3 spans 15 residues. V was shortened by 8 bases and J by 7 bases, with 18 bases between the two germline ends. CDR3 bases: TGTGCCAGCGGTTCCCCGGCAGGGCGAAATTCACCCCTCCACTTT. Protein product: CASGSPAGRNSPLHF.

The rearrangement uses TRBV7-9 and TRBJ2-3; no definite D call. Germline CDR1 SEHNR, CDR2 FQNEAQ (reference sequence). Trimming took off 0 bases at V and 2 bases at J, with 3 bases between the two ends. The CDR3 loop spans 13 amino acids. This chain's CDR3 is CASSLALTDTQYF. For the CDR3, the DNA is TGTGCCAGCAGCTTAGCGCTCACAGATACGCAGTATTTT. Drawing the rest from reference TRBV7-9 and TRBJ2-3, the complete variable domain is DTGVSQNPRHKITKRGQNVTFRCDPISEHNRLYWYRQTLGQGPEFLTYFQNEAQLEKSRLLSDRFSAERPKGSFSTLEIQRTEQGDSAMYLCASSLALTDTQYFGPGTRLTVL.

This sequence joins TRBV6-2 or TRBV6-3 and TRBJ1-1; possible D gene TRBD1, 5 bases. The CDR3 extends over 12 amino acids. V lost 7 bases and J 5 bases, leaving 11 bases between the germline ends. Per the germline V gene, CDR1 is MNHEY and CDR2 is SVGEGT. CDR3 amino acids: CASTTGGTEAFF. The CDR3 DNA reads TGTGCCAGCACCACGGGGGGAACTGAAGCTTTCTTT.

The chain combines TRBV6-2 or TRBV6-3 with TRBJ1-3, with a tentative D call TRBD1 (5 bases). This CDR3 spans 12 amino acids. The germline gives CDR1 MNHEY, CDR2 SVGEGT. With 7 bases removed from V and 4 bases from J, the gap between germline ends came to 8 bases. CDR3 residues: CASTWDGNTIYF. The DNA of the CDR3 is TGTGCCAGCACTTGGGACGGAAACACCATATATTTT.

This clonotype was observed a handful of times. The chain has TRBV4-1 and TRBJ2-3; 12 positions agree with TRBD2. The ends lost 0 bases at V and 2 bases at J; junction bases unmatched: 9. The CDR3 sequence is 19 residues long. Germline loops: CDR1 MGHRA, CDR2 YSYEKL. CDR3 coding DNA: TGCGCCAGCAGCCAAGAAGGGGCGCTAGCGGGGGGGACCACAGATACGCAGTATTTT. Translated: CASSQEGALAGGTTDTQYF.

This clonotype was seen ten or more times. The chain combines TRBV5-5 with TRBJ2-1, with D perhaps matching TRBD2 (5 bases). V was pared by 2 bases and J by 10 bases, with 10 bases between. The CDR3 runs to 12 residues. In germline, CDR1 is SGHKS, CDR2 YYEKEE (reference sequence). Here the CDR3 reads CASSFAGREQFF. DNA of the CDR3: TGTGCCAGCAGCTTTGCGGGCCGGGAGCAGTTCTTC.

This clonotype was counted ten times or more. The CDR3 region has the DNA TGTGCCAGCAGTTTTTTCGGCAGTGAAGCTTTCTTT. This sequence encodes CASSFFGSEAFF. The chain recombines TRBV12-3 or TRBV12-4 with TRBJ1-1; no firm D call. V was clipped by 3 bases and J by 7 bases, with 9 bases between them. The CDR3 runs to 12 residues.

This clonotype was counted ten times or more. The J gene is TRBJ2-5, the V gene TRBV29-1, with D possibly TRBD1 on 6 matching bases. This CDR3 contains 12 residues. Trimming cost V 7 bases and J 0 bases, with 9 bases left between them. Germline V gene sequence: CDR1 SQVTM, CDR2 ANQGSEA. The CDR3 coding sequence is TGCAGCGGACAGGAGAACCAAGAGACCCAGTACTTC. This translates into CSGQENQETQYF.

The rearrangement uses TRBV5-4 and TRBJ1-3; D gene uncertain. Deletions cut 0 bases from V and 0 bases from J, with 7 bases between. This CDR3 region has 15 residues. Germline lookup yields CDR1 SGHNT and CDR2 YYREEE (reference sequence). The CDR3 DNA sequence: TGTGCCAGCAGCTTGGATACCACCTCTGGAAACACCATATATTTT. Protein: CASSLDTTSGNTIYF. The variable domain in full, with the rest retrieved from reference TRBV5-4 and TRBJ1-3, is ETGVTQSPTHLIKTRGQQVTLRCSSQSGHNTVSWYQQALGQGPQFIFQYYREEENGRGNFPPRFSGLQFPNYSSELNVNALELDDSALYLCASSLDTTSGNTIYFGEGSWLTVV.

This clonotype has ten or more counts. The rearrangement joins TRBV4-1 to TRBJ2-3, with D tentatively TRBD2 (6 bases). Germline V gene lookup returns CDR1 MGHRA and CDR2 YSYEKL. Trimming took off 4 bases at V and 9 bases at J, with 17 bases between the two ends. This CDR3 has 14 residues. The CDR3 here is CASSPKIGTQTQYF. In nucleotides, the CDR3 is TGCGCCAGCAGCCCCAAGATAGGGACTCAAACGCAGTATTTT.

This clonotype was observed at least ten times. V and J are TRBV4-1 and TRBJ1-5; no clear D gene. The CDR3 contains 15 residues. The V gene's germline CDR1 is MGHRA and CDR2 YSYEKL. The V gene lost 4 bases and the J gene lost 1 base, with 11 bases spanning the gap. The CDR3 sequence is CASSRRWVSNQPQHF. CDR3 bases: TGCGCCAGCAGCCGGCGGTGGGTGAGCAATCAGCCCCAGCATTTT.

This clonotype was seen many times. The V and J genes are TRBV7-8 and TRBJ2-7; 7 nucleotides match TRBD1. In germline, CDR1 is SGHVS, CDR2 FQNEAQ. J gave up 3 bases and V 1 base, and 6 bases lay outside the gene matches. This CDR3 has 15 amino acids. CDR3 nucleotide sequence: TGTGCCAGCAGCTTAGAGGGGGCAGGGAACTACGAGCAGTACTTC. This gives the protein CASSLEGAGNYEQYF.

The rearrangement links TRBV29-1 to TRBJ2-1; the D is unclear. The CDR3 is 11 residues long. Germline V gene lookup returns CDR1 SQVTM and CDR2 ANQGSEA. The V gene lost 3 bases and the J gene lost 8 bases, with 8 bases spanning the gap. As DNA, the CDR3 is TGCAGCGTTGAGGGGAACCATGAGCAGTTCTTC. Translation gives CSVEGNHEQFF.

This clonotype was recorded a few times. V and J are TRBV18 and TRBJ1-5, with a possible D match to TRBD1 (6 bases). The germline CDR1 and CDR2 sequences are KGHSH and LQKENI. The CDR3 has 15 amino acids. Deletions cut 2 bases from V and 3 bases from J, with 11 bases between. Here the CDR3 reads CASSPVRGNNQPQHF. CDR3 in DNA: TGTGCCAGCTCACCAGTCAGGGGAAACAATCAGCCCCAGCATTTT. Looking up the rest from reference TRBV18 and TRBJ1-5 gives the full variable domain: NAGVMQNPRHLVRRRGQEARLRCSPMKGHSHVYWYRQLPEEGLKFMVYLQKENIIDESGMPKERFSAEFPKEGPSILRIQQVVRGDSAAYFCASSPVRGNNQPQHFGDGTRLSIL.

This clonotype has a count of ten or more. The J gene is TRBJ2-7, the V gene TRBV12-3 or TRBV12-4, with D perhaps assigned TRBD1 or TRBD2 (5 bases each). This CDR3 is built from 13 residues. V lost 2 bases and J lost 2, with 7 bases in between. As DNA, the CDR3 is TGTGCCAGCAGTTTACAGGGAGCCTACGAGCAGTACTTC. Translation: CASSLQGAYEQYF.

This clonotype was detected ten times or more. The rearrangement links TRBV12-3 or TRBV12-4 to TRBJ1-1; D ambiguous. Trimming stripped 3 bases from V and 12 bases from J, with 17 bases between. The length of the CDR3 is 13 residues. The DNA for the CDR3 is TGTGCCAGCAGTTTCGCCGGAGCACGAGACACTTTCTTT. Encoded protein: CASSFAGARDTFF.

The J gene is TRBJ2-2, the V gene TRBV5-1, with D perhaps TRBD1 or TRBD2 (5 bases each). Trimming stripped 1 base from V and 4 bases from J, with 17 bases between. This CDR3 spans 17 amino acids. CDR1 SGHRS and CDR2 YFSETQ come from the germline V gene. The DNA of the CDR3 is TGCGCCAGCAGCTTGAGAGGGGTGACCTTAGGCACCGGGGAGCTGTTTTTT. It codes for CASSLRGVTLGTGELFF.